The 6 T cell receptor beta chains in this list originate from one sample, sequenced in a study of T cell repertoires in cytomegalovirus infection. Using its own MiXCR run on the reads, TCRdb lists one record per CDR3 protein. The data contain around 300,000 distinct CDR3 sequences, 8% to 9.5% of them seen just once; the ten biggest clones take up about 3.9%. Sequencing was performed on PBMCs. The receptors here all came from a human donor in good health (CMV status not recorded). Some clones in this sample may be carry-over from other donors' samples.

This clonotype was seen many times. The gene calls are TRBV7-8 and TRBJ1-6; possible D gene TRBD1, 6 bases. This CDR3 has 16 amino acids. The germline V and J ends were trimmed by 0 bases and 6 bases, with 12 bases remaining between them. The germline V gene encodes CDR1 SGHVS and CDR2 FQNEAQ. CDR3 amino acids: CASSLATGGPNSPLHF. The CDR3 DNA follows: TGTGCCAGCAGCTTAGCGACAGGTGGTCCTAATTCACCCCTCCACTTT.

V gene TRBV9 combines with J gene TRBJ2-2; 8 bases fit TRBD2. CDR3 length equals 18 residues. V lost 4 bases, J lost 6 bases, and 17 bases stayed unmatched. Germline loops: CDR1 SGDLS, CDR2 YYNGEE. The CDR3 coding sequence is TGTGCCAGCAGCTCGCCCAGTGAGGGCGGGGGGCGGTCCGGGGAGCTGTTTTTT. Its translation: CASSSPSEGGGRSGELFF.

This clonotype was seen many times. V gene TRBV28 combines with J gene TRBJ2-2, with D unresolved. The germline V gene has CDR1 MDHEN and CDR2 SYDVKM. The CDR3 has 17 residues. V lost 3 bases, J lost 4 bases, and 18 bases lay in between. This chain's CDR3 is CASSFGGVGRSTGELFF. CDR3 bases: TGTGCCAGCAGTTTTGGTGGCGTCGGCAGATCCACCGGGGAGCTGTTTTTT.

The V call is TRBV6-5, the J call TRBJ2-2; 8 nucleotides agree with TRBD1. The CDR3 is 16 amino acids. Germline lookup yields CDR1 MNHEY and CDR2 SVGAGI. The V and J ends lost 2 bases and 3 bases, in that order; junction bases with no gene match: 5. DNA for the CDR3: TGTGCCAGCAGTTACGGACAGGGATTCGACACCGGGGAGCTGTTTTTT. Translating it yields CASSYGQGFDTGELFF.

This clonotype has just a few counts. CDR3 coding DNA: TGTGCCAGCACAATTCGGACAGGGACCTACGAGCAGTACTTC. It codes for CASTIRTGTYEQYF. The chain is built from TRBV2 and TRBJ2-7, with 8 bases identical to TRBD1. CDR1 SNHLY and CDR2 FYNNEI come from the germline V gene. The CDR3 consists of 14 residues. Trimming at V came to 7 bases and at J to 2 bases, leaving 7 bases not matched to a gene.

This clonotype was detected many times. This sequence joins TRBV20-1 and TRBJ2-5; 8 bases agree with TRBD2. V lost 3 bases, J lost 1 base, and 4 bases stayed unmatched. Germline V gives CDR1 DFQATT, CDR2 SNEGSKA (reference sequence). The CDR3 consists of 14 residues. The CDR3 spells CSARRGGTQETQYF. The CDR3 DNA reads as TGCAGTGCTAGGCGCGGGGGGACCCAAGAGACCCAGTACTTC.